These 23 T cell receptor beta chains were sequenced from one sample in a study of shared clonotypes between healthy human individuals. The repertoire was sequenced with immunoSEQ multiplex PCR; TCRdb's copy has only in-frame clones and lacks some. Of approximately 87,000 clones in the sample, 62% were seen once. Sequencing used memory CD8+ T cells sorted from blood. Noted subset: CD45RO+ cells pooled with CCR7-negative TemRA cells. These TCRs come from a man aged 30 to 39 in good health.

The gene calls are TRBV28 and TRBJ2-7; TRBD2 might be the D (6 bases). In germline, CDR1 is MDHEN, CDR2 SYDVKM. The V gene lost 8 bases and the J gene lost 2 bases, with 19 bases spanning the gap. The CDR3 loop spans 15 amino acids. The CDR3 loop is CASCADRDFAYEQYF. DNA for the CDR3: TGTGCCAGCTGCGCCGACCGGGACTTCGCCTACGAGCAGTACTTC.

The CDR3: CASSEASGNNEQFF. CDR3 nucleotides: TGTGCCAGCAGTGAGGCTAGCGGAAACAATGAGCAGTTCTTC. The gene calls are TRBV6-4 and TRBJ2-1; 7 positions match TRBD2. The CDR3 extends over 14 amino acids. Germline CDR1 reads MRHNA; CDR2 reads SNTAGT. V shed 3 bases, J shed 5 bases, and the junction held 4 bases outside the gene matches.

This clone was counted at least ten times. The genes are TRBV10-1 and TRBJ1-1; the D gene is possibly TRBD1 (5 bases). The CDR3 consists of 14 residues. Looked up from germline, CDR1 is WNHNN and CDR2 is SYGVQD (reference sequence). V lost 5 bases and J 7 bases, leaving 17 bases between the germline ends. The CDR3 sequence is CASSQERDPIEAFF. CDR3 DNA: TGCGCCAGCAGTCAAGAACGGGACCCGATTGAAGCTTTCTTT.

This clone came up a few times. CDR3 sequence: CSVMTGTDTQYF. The CDR3 region has the DNA TGCAGCGTGATGACAGGCACAGATACGCAGTATTTT. The chain has TRBV29-1 and TRBJ2-3; possible D gene TRBD1, 5 bases. The V gene's germline CDR1 is SQVTM and CDR2 ANQGSEA. V lost 6 bases to trimming and J lost 1 base, with 8 bases between them. CDR3 length: 12 residues.

The rearrangement links TRBV2 to TRBJ2-5, with 10 bases that match TRBD1. Germline CDR1 reads SNHLY; CDR2 reads FYNNEI. V lost 8 bases, J lost 5 bases, and 14 bases stayed unmatched. The CDR3 contains 16 residues. This CDR3 is CASLVARQGARETQYF. In DNA form, the CDR3 reads TGTGCCAGCCTCGTAGCCCGACAGGGGGCGCGTGAGACCCAGTACTTC.

The V and J genes are TRBV9 and TRBJ2-3; a possible D gene is TRBD1 (6 bases). The CDR3 is 15 amino acids. Deletions cut 4 bases from V and 0 bases from J, with 12 bases between. The germline V gene has CDR1 SGDLS and CDR2 YYNGEE. In nucleotides, the CDR3 is TGTGCCAGCAGCTCTTGGGACACTAGCACAGATACGCAGTATTTT. Amino acids: CASSSWDTSTDTQYF.

This clone was detected only a few times. The chain couples TRBV5-8 to TRBJ2-5; possibly TRBD2 for D (6 bases). The CDR3 has 14 amino acids. CDR1 and CDR2 (germline): SGHTS, YDEGEE. V lost 0 bases to trimming and J lost 5 bases, with 11 bases between them. The CDR3 bases are TGTGCCAGCAGCTTGGCACATCGGGGGGAGACCCAGTACTTC. It encodes CASSLAHRGETQYF.

The rearrangement joins TRBV27 to TRBJ2-7; D not certain. The CDR3 spans 14 residues. Trimming pared 3 bases from V and 0 bases from J, leaving 9 bases between. CDR1 is MNHEY and CDR2 is SMNVEV in the germline V gene (reference sequence). CDR3 DNA sequence: TGTGCCAGCAGTTTGTCTCGACTCTCCTACGAGCAGTACTTC. It specifies CASSLSRLSYEQYF.

The genes are TRBV7-2 and TRBJ1-1, with D possibly being TRBD1 (5 bases). Germline assignment: CDR1 SGHTA and CDR2 FQGNSA. This CDR3 is built from 12 residues. The V gene lost 2 bases and the J gene lost 5 bases, with 6 bases spanning the gap. The CDR3 loop reads CASSLWGTEAFF. CDR3 coding DNA: TGTGCCAGCAGCTTATGGGGGACTGAAGCTTTCTTT.

The rearrangement links TRBV27 to TRBJ2-2; D is unresolved. CDR1 and CDR2 (germline): MNHEY, SMNVEV (reference sequence). The V gene lost 7 bases and the J gene lost 2 bases, with 17 bases spanning the gap. The CDR3 runs 16 residues. CDR3 in DNA: TGTGCCAGCAAACCCCGGGTGGACGCAAACACCGGGGAGCTGTTTTTT. Translating it yields CASKPRVDANTGELFF.

A few counts support this clone. The J gene is TRBJ2-7, the V gene TRBV14; TRBD2 is a possible D gene (7 bases). With 0 bases removed from V and 4 bases from J, the gap between germline ends came to 13 bases. This CDR3 spans 15 amino acids. The germline V gene encodes CDR1 SGHDN and CDR2 FVKESK. CDR3 residues: CASSQDGRGWYEQYF. In nucleotides, the CDR3 is TGTGCCAGCAGCCAAGATGGGAGGGGGTGGTACGAGCAGTACTTC.

There are a few counts of this clone. V and J are TRBV25-1 and TRBJ2-1; D call uncertain. Germline loops: CDR1 MGHDK, CDR2 SYGVNS. The CDR3 length is 11 residues. The germline V and J ends were trimmed by 3 bases and 6 bases, with 3 bases remaining between them. The CDR3 spells CASSETNEQFF. In nucleotides, the CDR3 is TGTGCCAGCAGTGAGACCAATGAGCAGTTCTTC.

This clone was counted only a few times. The J gene is TRBJ2-1, the V gene TRBV7-9, with D possibly being TRBD1 (6 bases). The CDR3 has 14 amino acids. CDR1 and CDR2 (germline): SEHNR, FQNEAQ (reference sequence). Trimming took off 4 bases at V and 6 bases at J, with 13 bases between the two ends. The CDR3 loop is CASSSGQDPNEQFF. The DNA for the CDR3 is TGTGCCAGCAGCTCGGGACAAGACCCCAATGAGCAGTTCTTC.

The V and J genes are TRBV7-3 and TRBJ1-1; unclear D gene. The germline V and J ends were trimmed by 0 bases and 4 bases, with 15 bases remaining between them. The CDR3 loop spans 16 amino acids. Germline lookup yields CDR1 SGHTA and CDR2 FQGTGA. The CDR3 nucleotides are TGTGCCAGCAGCTTAACGAGCACGGGTATGGGCACTGAAGCTTTCTTT. This gives the protein CASSLTSTGMGTEAFF.

The chain uses TRBV7-6 and TRBJ2-1, with D perhaps matching TRBD2 (6 bases). This CDR3 comprises 15 residues. Trimming removed 5 bases from V and 8 bases from J, with 19 bases in between. Germline CDR1 SGHVS, CDR2 FNYEAQ. CDR3 region: CASSPQAPAGYEQFF. CDR3 in DNA: TGTGCCAGCAGCCCACAGGCGCCAGCGGGCTATGAGCAGTTCTTC.

The chain couples TRBV6-1 to TRBJ2-7, with 7 bases lining up with TRBD2. V dropped 3 bases and J dropped 5; count of bases not matched to a gene: 10. Germline values: CDR1 MNHNS, CDR2 SASEGT. This CDR3 comprises 15 residues. The CDR3 reads CASSDPGRTSDEQYF. The CDR3 nucleotides are TGTGCCAGCAGTGACCCCGGGAGGACGAGCGACGAGCAGTACTTC.

The chain joins TRBV7-2 to TRBJ2-2, with D unresolved. Per the germline V gene, CDR1 is SGHTA and CDR2 is FQGNSA. This CDR3 is built from 14 residues. V was trimmed by 5 bases and J by 6 bases, leaving 13 bases between them. CDR3 sequence reads: CASSRDVASGELFF. The CDR3 region has the DNA TGTGCCAGCAGCAGGGATGTGGCCTCCGGGGAGCTGTTTTTT.

The chain links TRBV7-2 to TRBJ1-1, with a tentative D call TRBD1 (5 bases). This CDR3 has 14 residues. Germline values: CDR1 SGHTA, CDR2 FQGNSA. The ends were cut back, 1 base at V and 9 bases at J, with 15 bases in the middle. The CDR3 spells CASSLDMPGEQAFF. In DNA, the CDR3 is TGTGCCAGCAGCTTAGATATGCCGGGGGAACAAGCTTTCTTT.

A few counts support this clone. The chain carries TRBV28 and TRBJ2-7; D call uncertain. Trimming removed 10 bases at V and 4 bases at J, with 14 bases between. The CDR3 consists of 12 residues. The V gene's germline CDR1 is MDHEN and CDR2 SYDVKM. The CDR3 loop is CATTGGTYEQYF. For the CDR3, the DNA is TGTGCCACCACGGGTGGCACTTACGAGCAGTACTTC.

The sample holds a few counts of this clone. V is TRBV6-6 and J is TRBJ2-3; D gene unclear. Deletions cut 2 bases from V and 1 base from J, with 4 bases between. This CDR3 has 13 amino acids. Germline-derived CDR1 and CDR2 are MNHNY and SVGAGI (reference sequence). The CDR3 nucleotides read TGTGCCAGCAGTTACCAGGGCACAGATACGCAGTATTTT. Its translation: CASSYQGTDTQYF.

The chain employs TRBV7-6 and TRBJ2-7; 8 nucleotides align to TRBD2. Germline V CDR1 and CDR2: SGHVS, FNYEAQ. The CDR3 loop spans 17 amino acids. The ends lost 4 bases at V and 3 bases at J; junction bases unmatched: 14. CDR3 DNA: TGTGCCAGCAGCTCGACGTCGGGAGCGGGAGCAGGCTACGAGCAGTACTTC. It translates to CASSSTSGAGAGYEQYF.

Here the CDR3 DNA reads TGTGCCAGCAGCCCAGGACAGGCCTCATCGTACGAGCAGTACTTC. Translating it yields CASSPGQASSYEQYF. The chain carries TRBV27 and TRBJ2-7; 7 bases map to TRBD1. This CDR3 spans 15 amino acids. The germline V gene encodes CDR1 MNHEY and CDR2 SMNVEV (reference sequence). V was pared by 6 bases and J by 4 bases, with 12 bases of the junction left unmatched.

This clone was found once. The chain recombines TRBV27 with TRBJ2-7; TRBD2 matches at 14 bases. The CDR3 is 15 amino acids. Germline V lookup: CDR1 MNHEY, CDR2 SMNVEV (reference sequence). The V and J ends lost 7 bases and 3 bases, in that order; junction bases with no gene match: 5. The CDR3 DNA follows: TGTGCCAGCAAGGCGGGGACTAGCGGGAGCTACGAGCAGTACTTC. This sequence encodes CASKAGTSGSYEQYF.